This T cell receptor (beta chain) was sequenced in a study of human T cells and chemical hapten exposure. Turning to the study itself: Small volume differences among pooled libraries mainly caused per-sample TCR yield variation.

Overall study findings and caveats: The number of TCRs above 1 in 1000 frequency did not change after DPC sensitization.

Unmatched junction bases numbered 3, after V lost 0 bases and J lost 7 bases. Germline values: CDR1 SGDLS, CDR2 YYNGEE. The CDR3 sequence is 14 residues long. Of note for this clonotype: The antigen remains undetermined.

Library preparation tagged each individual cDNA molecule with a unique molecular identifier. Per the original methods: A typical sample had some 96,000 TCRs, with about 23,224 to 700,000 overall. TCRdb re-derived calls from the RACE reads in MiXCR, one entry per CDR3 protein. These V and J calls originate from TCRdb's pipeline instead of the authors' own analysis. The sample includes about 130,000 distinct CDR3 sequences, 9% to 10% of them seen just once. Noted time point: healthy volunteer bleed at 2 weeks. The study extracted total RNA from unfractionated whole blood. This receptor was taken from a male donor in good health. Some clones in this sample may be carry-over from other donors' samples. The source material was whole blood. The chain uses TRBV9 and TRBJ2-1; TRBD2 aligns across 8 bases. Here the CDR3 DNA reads TGTGCCAGCAGCGTAGCCGGGGGGGGGAATGAGCAGTTCTTC. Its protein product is CASSVAGGGNEQFF.